This entry is about one TCR beta chain. This clonotype was seen a few times. Its antigen is unknown. No much larger clone exists at a distance of one base, and base qualities are not known. The entry originates in a study of post-analysis software for immune sequencing data (dated by TCRdb to between 2015 and 2017). A note on the overall study: Recorded disease courses included relapsing-remitting, secondary progressive and progressive-relapsing multiple sclerosis, with some patients lacking subtype annotation. Patient repertoires were compared against over ten previously published healthy control repertoires from donors aged roughly 6 to 26 years. A subset of samples was prepared in parallel using single-end sample barcoding, then pooled and co-amplified after Illumina adapter ligation. General conclusions and limits of the study: Patients showed significantly higher frequencies than controls for a few TRBV segments, among them TRBV5-6, TRBV5-1 and TRBV20-1. The control group was slightly older than the multiple sclerosis patient group. Strong co-clustering of samples prepared in the same batch was shown by direct clustering with F measure, prompting a batch-effect correction. Normalized Chao1 diversity was significantly lower in multiple sclerosis patients than controls, suggesting substantial peripheral T-cell clonal expansion.

To demonstrate the VDJtools post-analysis software, the study profiled TCR beta repertoires from the peripheral blood of about 13 young patients with multiple sclerosis. The multiple sclerosis patients were children and adolescents between roughly 6 and 16 years of age. Counted from cysteine to phenylalanine, this CDR3 has 12 amino acids. Just the 36-base CDR3 DNA is kept, in frame starting at base 1. Reading the germline V gene gives CDR1 SQVTM and CDR2 ANQGSEA. The germline ends are 8 bases apart after V is trimmed by 5 bases and J by 4 bases. The library was made by PCR. TCRdb records Illumina HiSeq 2500 as the sequencer. Unique molecular identifiers were incorporated into TCR beta cDNA libraries to reduce PCR and sequencing biases. Every 1 to 10 million input T cells yielded roughly 0.5 million cDNA molecules, meaning each molecule approximated one T cell. Patient libraries were prepared and sequenced with the same protocol used for the earlier healthy control dataset. Within a given batch, samples were prepared together, multiplexed and sequenced on the same HiSeq lane. In the authors' own workflow: MIGEC was used to process the raw barcoded reads, and molecular identifier groups with only a single read were discarded before consensus assembly and CDR3 extraction. Clonotype tables were post-analysed with VDJtools, and diversity was normalized by down-sampling all datasets to the smallest sample size. Repertoire overlap clustering matched CDR3 amino acid but not nucleotide sequences to correct batch-related cross-sample contamination. In TCRdb, the public reads were trimmed at Q25 with fastp and aligned with MiXCR, with productive beta chains retained. Entries that share a CDR3 protein sequence are merged under the most common genes and DNA. TCRdb's processing, not the study's, gives the V and J calls here. Here the sample has roughly 800,000 distinct CDR3 sequences; roughly 30% occur a single time. 0.56% of the sample is taken by the ten largest.

Sequencing was done on a sample of blood. This chain is built from TRBV29-1 and TRBJ1-4; the D gene cannot be resolved reliably. This TCR derives from a girl between 10 and 17 years old with multiple sclerosis. The encoded CDR3 is CSVPWGNEKLFF. The base sequence is TGCAGCGTTCCTTGGGGTAATGAAAAACTGTTTTTT.